The 24 T cell receptor beta chains presented below share a single source sample, sequenced in a study of control samples from healthy donors and cancer patients. Measured with immunoSEQ multiplex PCR; TCRdb has only the in-frame clones, and not every one. The sample carries some 150,000 clones, 75% to 95% recorded once. The sample comprised blood. The receptors come from a man under 40 in good health.

On this clone: The junction departs from the called germline gene at one end, perhaps through a read error. The chain is built from TRBV3-1 (or the pseudogene TRBV3-2) and TRBJ2-5; D remains ambiguous. Germline assignment: CDR1 LGHDT and CDR2 YNNKEL (reference sequence). The CDR3 length is 13 residues. The CDR3 nucleotides are TGTGCCAGCAGCCATAGGAGTCAAGGGACCCAGTACTTC. Residues: CASSHRSQGTQYF.

The chain joins TRBV30 to TRBJ2-1; D is perhaps TRBD1 or TRBD2 (5 bases each). The germline gives CDR1 GTSNPN, CDR2 SVGIG (reference sequence). The CDR3 has 13 residues. Trimming took off 2 bases at V and 4 bases at J, with 9 bases between the two ends. The CDR3 loop reads CAWSPGTYNEQFF. CDR3 bases: TGTGCCTGGAGTCCCGGGACGTACAATGAGCAGTTCTTC.

This clone has only one observation. V and J are TRBV15 and TRBJ2-2; possible D gene TRBD1, 6 bases. V lost 5 bases and J 2 bases, leaving 18 bases between the germline ends. Germline lookup yields CDR1 LNHNV and CDR2 YYDKDF (reference sequence). The CDR3 covers 17 residues. CDR3 amino acids: CATSDSLGQKNTGELFF. In DNA, the CDR3 is TGTGCCACCAGCGACTCCTTGGGACAAAAAAACACCGGGGAGCTGTTTTTT.

The rearrangement links TRBV28 to TRBJ2-1; D call uncertain. CDR3 length: 17 residues. V gave up 1 base and J gave up 3 bases, with 16 bases separating them. CDR1 and CDR2 (germline): MDHEN, SYDVKM. The CDR3, as DNA: TGTGCCAGCAGTTTATCTGAGCGCTTCCCCCTCTACAATGAGCAGTTCTTC. It codes for CASSLSERFPLYNEQFF.

The chain employs TRBV28 and TRBJ1-1; the match to TRBD1 covers 7 bases. This CDR3 spans 15 amino acids. Germline CDR1 MDHEN, CDR2 SYDVKM. The V segment lost 5 bases and the J segment 2 bases; nucleotides outside the gene matches: 8. For the CDR3, the DNA is TGTGCCAGCAGTCCCCCTGACAGGGTAAACACTGAAGCTTTCTTT. Protein: CASSPPDRVNTEAFF. Full variable domain (rest looked up from reference TRBV28 and TRBJ1-1): DVKVTQSSRYLVKRTGEKVFLECVQDMDHENMFWYRQDPGLGLRLIYFSYDVKMKEKGDIPEGYSVSREKKERFSLILESASTNQTSMYLCASSPPDRVNTEAFFGQGTRLTVV.

The V gene is TRBV7-3, the J gene TRBJ2-2, with 8 bases matching TRBD1. Per germline, CDR1 SGHTA and CDR2 FQGTGA. There are 14 residues in the CDR3. After removal of 5 bases from V and 5 bases from J, the junction contained 4 bases not matched to a gene. CDR3 DNA sequence: TGTGCCAGCAGCCGGGACAGGAGGACCGGGGAGCTGTTTTTT. It encodes CASSRDRRTGELFF.

The J gene is TRBJ2-2, the V gene TRBV25-1; the D is unclear. V dropped 6 bases and J dropped 0 bases, with 11 bases sitting between them. The CDR3 spans 15 residues. Germline CDR1 and CDR2: MGHDK and SYGVNS. CDR3 sequence: CASRVSGANTGELFF. CDR3 bases: TGTGCCAGCAGGGTATCTGGCGCGAACACCGGGGAGCTGTTTTTT.

This clone was detected only a few times. The rearrangement joins TRBV7-9 to TRBJ1-2, with a tentative D call TRBD1 (5 bases). The V end lost 5 bases, the J end lost 3 bases, and 7 bases lay between the germline ends. The CDR3 is 12 residues long. Germline CDR1 is SEHNR and CDR2 is FQNEAQ (reference sequence). CDR3 in DNA: TGTGCCAGCAGCCTCAGGGACTATGGCTACACCTTC. Translated: CASSLRDYGYTF.

The gene calls are TRBV7-2 and TRBJ2-2; 9 nucleotides line up with TRBD1. This CDR3 is 15 amino acids long. Trimming removed 5 bases from V and 5 bases from J; junction bases left unmatched: 6. Germline V gene lookup returns CDR1 SGHTA and CDR2 FQGNSA. As DNA, the CDR3 is TGTGCCAGCAGCCCCCGGACAGGGGTGACCGGGGAGCTGTTTTTT. Its protein is CASSPRTGVTGELFF.

In DNA, the CDR3 is TGTGCCAGCAGCCCTCGGACTACCCTCTACGAGCAGTACTTC. Residues: CASSPRTTLYEQYF. This rearrangement joins TRBV7-2 to TRBJ2-7; D might be TRBD2 (6 bases). Germline V gene data show CDR1 as SGHTA and CDR2 as FQGNSA. V lost 5 bases and J lost 3, with 14 bases in between. The CDR3 spans 14 residues.

A few counts support this clone. The chain carries TRBV30 and TRBJ1-1; 12 bases are a match to TRBD1. Trimming at V came to 5 bases and at J to 7 bases, leaving 8 bases not matched to a gene. Germline assignment: CDR1 GTSNPN and CDR2 SVGIG (reference sequence). The CDR3 is 14 amino acids. The CDR3 DNA reads as TGTGCCTGGGACGGGACAGGGGGCGGCAGTGAAGCTTTCTTT. Its translation is CAWDGTGGGSEAFF.

The genes are TRBV10-2 and TRBJ2-3, with unresolved D. CDR3 size: 14 residues. Trimming removed 1 base at V and 2 bases at J, with 7 bases between. Per the germline V gene, CDR1 is WSHSY and CDR2 is SAAADI. In DNA, the CDR3 is TGCGCCAGCAGTGAGTACGGCATCACAGATACGCAGTATTTT. It is translated as CASSEYGITDTQYF.

V and J are TRBV30 and TRBJ2-1; 11 bases line up with TRBD2. There are 14 residues in the CDR3. Trimming cost V 4 bases and J 4 bases; bases outside gene matches: 3. Germline-derived CDR1 and CDR2 are GTSNPN and SVGIG (reference sequence). The CDR3 bases are TGTGCCTGGAATATAGCGGGGGGGTACAATGAGCAGTTCTTC. Translating it yields CAWNIAGGYNEQFF.

The genes are TRBV2 and TRBJ1-1, with TRBD1 identical over 9 bases. The CDR3 sequence is 14 residues long. V lost 5 bases, J lost 3 bases, and 4 bases stayed unmatched. CDR1 is SNHLY and CDR2 is FYNNEI in the germline V gene. The CDR3 DNA sequence: TGTGCCAGCAGTACAGGGGGCACGCACACTGAAGCTTTCTTT. The encoded protein is CASSTGGTHTEAFF.

The V call is TRBV3-1 (or the pseudogene TRBV3-2), the J call TRBJ2-7, with 14 bases matching TRBD2. J was trimmed by 1 base and V by 3 bases; bases with no gene match: 2. The CDR3 is made up of 16 amino acids. Germline CDR1 is LGHDT and CDR2 is YNNKEL (reference sequence). The CDR3, as DNA: TGTGCCAGCAGCCATGGACTAGCGGGGGGTTCCTACGAGCAGTACTTC. Protein product: CASSHGLAGGSYEQYF.

The CDR3 region is CSAMGLAGGPGELFF. The CDR3 nucleotides are TGCAGCGCTATGGGACTAGCGGGGGGGCCCGGGGAGCTGTTTTTT. This rearrangement joins TRBV29-1 to TRBJ2-2; 16 bases line up with TRBD2. Germline V gives CDR1 SQVTM, CDR2 ANQGSEA. Losses at the gene ends were 7 bases for V and 6 bases for J; bases not matched to a gene: 5. The CDR3 covers 15 residues.

The chain links TRBV14 to TRBJ1-1; D not certain. Germline V lookup: CDR1 SGHDN, CDR2 FVKESK. The CDR3 spans 13 residues. With 7 bases removed from V and 6 bases from J, the gap between germline ends came to 15 bases. CDR3 coding DNA: TGTGCCAGCACCTTCGGTCCCGGGGCTGAAGCTTTCTTT. It yields the protein CASTFGPGAEAFF.

V usage is TRBV24-1 and J usage is TRBJ1-2; no definite D call. Germline loops: CDR1 KGHDR, CDR2 SFDVKD. This CDR3 contains 14 residues. The germline V and J ends were trimmed by 4 bases and 5 bases, with 13 bases remaining between them. CDR3 sequence (DNA): TGTGCCACCAGTGACCGAGGCTCCGGGTATGGCTACACCTTC. Amino acid sequence: CATSDRGSGYGYTF.

The V call is TRBV11-2, the J call TRBJ1-1; D is unresolved. The CDR3 loop spans 13 amino acids. The germline V gene encodes CDR1 SGHAT and CDR2 FQNNGV. The ends were cut back, 0 bases at V and 4 bases at J, with 6 bases in the middle. The CDR3 here is CASSLDERTEAFF. CDR3 DNA sequence: TGTGCCAGCAGCTTAGACGAACGCACTGAAGCTTTCTTT.

The chain is built from TRBV4-1 and TRBJ2-7, with D perhaps TRBD1 (6 bases). Per the germline V gene, CDR1 is MGHRA and CDR2 is YSYEKL. The CDR3 contains 15 residues. Trimming stripped 1 base from V and 6 bases from J, with 16 bases between. CDR3 sequence: CASSQGDRRATEQYF. The DNA of the CDR3 is TGCGCCAGCAGCCAAGGCGACAGGCGGGCGACCGAGCAGTACTTC.

The chain recombines TRBV6-6 with TRBJ2-7; D possibly uses TRBD1 or TRBD2 (5 bases each). CDR1 and CDR2 (germline): MNHNY, SVGAGI (reference sequence). The CDR3 is 16 amino acids. V lost 2 bases and J 2 bases, leaving 16 bases between the germline ends. The CDR3 is CASSYRDLKGPYEQYF. CDR3 coding DNA: TGTGCCAGCAGTTACAGAGACCTAAAGGGACCCTACGAGCAGTACTTC.

The chain links TRBV9 to TRBJ2-1; possible D gene TRBD1, 5 bases. V was pared by 0 bases and J by 8 bases, with 15 bases between. Germline CDR1 and CDR2: SGDLS and YYNGEE. The length of the CDR3 is 15 residues. The CDR3 DNA sequence: TGTGCCAGCAGCGTAGAGCGAATAGGGGTAGATGAGCAGTTCTTC. Protein product: CASSVERIGVDEQFF.

As concerns this clone: The same CDR3 arises from other DNA sequences in this sample as well. This chain connects TRBV29-1 to TRBJ1-1; possible D gene TRBD1, 5 bases. V lost 3 bases, J lost 3 bases, and 14 bases lay in between. The CDR3 extends over 14 amino acids. Per germline, CDR1 SQVTM and CDR2 ANQGSEA. The chain's CDR3 is CSVEVFGAYTEAFF. The CDR3 nucleotides read TGCAGCGTTGAGGTCTTTGGGGCCTACACTGAAGCTTTCTTT.

The V call is TRBV18, the J call TRBJ1-2, with D unclear. The V end was cut by 2 bases, the J end by 1 base, with 14 bases between. The CDR3 is made up of 16 amino acids. Germline CDR1 reads KGHSH; CDR2 reads LQKENI. This CDR3 reads CASSPTGPGYNYGYTF. DNA of the CDR3: TGTGCCAGCTCACCAACCGGCCCGGGTTATAACTATGGCTACACCTTC.